This T cell receptor beta chain was documented in a study of blood T cell repertoires in COVID-19. In the study overall: The United States, Italy and Spain were the sources of the acute and convalescent COVID-19 samples. The analysed material was cDNA or gDNA that came from T cells, B-cell-depleted T cells, or PBMCs.

The Seattle patients joined while their infection was active and were tracked longitudinally afterward. Trimming removed 1 base from V and 5 bases from J; junction bases left unmatched: 4. This CDR3 region has 17 residues. Germline V gene lookup returns CDR1 MGHRA and CDR2 YSYEKL. Methods used by the authors: Reference gene primers were amplified, and this amplification served to estimate nucleated cell counts. Using immunoSEQ multiplex PCR, the repertoire was profiled, and TCRdb retains in-frame clones only, with some absent. V and J calls and clone size are as listed in that table; D and trimming were resolved from the DNA. The sample lists approximately 340,000 clones, 87% occurring once.

This clonotype originated in a young man with COVID-19, enrolled during active disease. The sequencing input was peripheral blood. J is TRBJ2-2 and V is TRBV4-1; TRBD2 matches at 13 bases. The CDR3 region has the DNA TGCGCCAGCAGCCAAGGCCCACTAGCGGGAGGGACCGGGGAGCTGTTTTTT. This sequence encodes CASSQGPLAGGTGELFF.